The 30 T cell receptor beta chains below were found in one sample sequenced in a study of blood T cell repertoires in COVID-19. Sequencing used immunoSEQ multiplex PCR; TCRdb keeps in-frame clones, though not all of them. The sample holds 180,000 or so clones; approximately 80% are singletons and the top ten take 10% to 15%. Sequencing input: PBMCs or T cells enriched from blood (not recorded which). These receptors were collected from a woman between 55 and 75 years old who had recovered from COVID-19.

This clone is a singleton in its sample. This chain connects TRBV28 to TRBJ1-6; 12 nucleotides align to TRBD1. The V gene's germline CDR1 is MDHEN and CDR2 SYDVKM. V gave up 8 bases and J gave up 5 bases; unmatched junction bases: 1. The CDR3 is made up of 14 amino acids. The CDR3 loop is CASRDRGHNSPLHF. DNA of the CDR3: TGTGCCAGCCGGGACAGGGGGCATAATTCACCCCTCCACTTT.

The chain links TRBV2 to TRBJ2-7, with 7 bases aligning to TRBD1. The V and J ends lost 6 bases and 6 bases, in that order; junction bases with no gene match: 8. The CDR3 totals 13 residues. Germline CDR1 SNHLY, CDR2 FYNNEI. CDR3 DNA: TGTGCCAGCAGAGACAGGGAAGTCTCCGAGCAGTACTTC. Amino acid sequence: CASRDREVSEQYF.

The chain links TRBV3-1 (or the pseudogene TRBV3-2) to TRBJ2-6; tentative D call: TRBD1 (5 bases). The CDR3 runs to 19 residues. Trimming cost V 4 bases and J 0 bases, with 19 bases left between them. CDR1 LGHDT and CDR2 YNNKEL come from the germline V gene (reference sequence). CDR3 residues: CASSPQVPFYNSGANVLTF. The CDR3 DNA reads TGTGCCAGCAGCCCACAGGTCCCCTTTTATAACTCTGGGGCCAACGTCCTGACTTTC.

The count of this clone is one. The gene calls are TRBV11-2 and TRBJ2-3, with 12 bases aligning to TRBD2. The CDR3 consists of 16 residues. The V segment lost 7 bases and the J segment 2 bases; nucleotides outside the gene matches: 7. Per germline, CDR1 SGHAT and CDR2 FQNNGV. The CDR3 DNA reads TGTGCCAGCACCCTAGCGGGAGGGGTAACCACAGATACGCAGTATTTT. Its protein product is CASTLAGGVTTDTQYF.

The chain is built from TRBV2 and TRBJ1-2, with a possible D match to TRBD1 (6 bases). V was shortened by 0 bases and J by 7 bases, with 12 bases between the two germline ends. Germline V lookup: CDR1 SNHLY, CDR2 FYNNEI. CDR3 length: 14 amino acids. CDR3 sequence: CASSEAWGRGGYTF. The CDR3 region has the DNA TGTGCCAGCAGTGAAGCGTGGGGGCGCGGTGGCTACACCTTC.

This clone has only a few counts. V usage is TRBV14 and J usage is TRBJ2-7, with 10 bases lining up with TRBD1. The J segment lost 3 bases and the V segment lost 4 bases, leaving 9 bases of the junction unmatched. The CDR3 loop spans 16 amino acids. Per germline, CDR1 SGHDN and CDR2 FVKESK. The CDR3: CASSPTRTGGFYEQYF. The CDR3 region has the DNA TGTGCCAGCAGCCCGACCCGGACAGGGGGATTCTACGAGCAGTACTTC.

This clone was counted between two and nine times. The chain couples TRBV7-9 to TRBJ1-2, with 9 nucleotides matching TRBD1. The CDR3 spans 15 residues. Trimming removed 6 bases from V and 4 bases from J; junction bases left unmatched: 9. Germline V gene lookup returns CDR1 SEHNR and CDR2 FQNEAQ (reference sequence). The CDR3 loop is CASRPTGGEGYGYTF. The DNA of the CDR3 is TGTGCCAGCAGACCCACAGGGGGCGAAGGCTATGGCTACACCTTC.

The V call is TRBV4-1, the J call TRBJ1-1, with D tentatively TRBD1 (6 bases). The germline CDR1 and CDR2 sequences are MGHRA and YSYEKL. V gave up 3 bases and J gave up 4 bases, with 18 bases separating them. The CDR3 has 16 residues. CDR3: CASSHGSGGRGTEAFF. CDR3 sequence (DNA): TGCGCCAGCAGCCACGGTTCGGGGGGCAGGGGCACTGAAGCTTTCTTT.

This chain connects TRBV11-1 to TRBJ1-1; 8 nucleotides line up with TRBD1. The germline CDR1 and CDR2 sequences are SGHAT and FQDESV (reference sequence). The J segment lost 2 bases and the V segment lost 5 bases, leaving 4 bases of the junction unmatched. The CDR3 covers 14 residues. CDR3 bases: TGTGCCAGCAGCGTAGGACAGGGAAACACTGAAGCTTTCTTT. Translated: CASSVGQGNTEAFF.

The rearrangement joins TRBV24-1 to TRBJ1-5; D is possibly TRBD1 (5 bases). CDR1 is KGHDR, CDR2 SFDVKD, per germline. This CDR3 has 15 residues. The V gene lost 2 bases and the J gene lost 2 bases, with 9 bases spanning the gap. CDR3 DNA sequence: TGTGCCACCAGTGATTCGCGGGGGGGCAATCAGCCCCAGCATTTT. This gives the protein CATSDSRGGNQPQHF.

This clone has a handful of counts. This rearrangement joins TRBV18 to TRBJ1-5, with D possibly being TRBD1 (5 bases). CDR1 is KGHSH, CDR2 LQKENI, per germline. The CDR3 runs 18 residues. V gave up 2 bases and J gave up 0 bases, with 17 bases separating them. CDR3 protein: CASSPESFGADSNQPQHF. For the CDR3, the DNA is TGTGCCAGCTCACCAGAAAGTTTTGGGGCGGATAGCAATCAGCCCCAGCATTTT.

V usage is TRBV10-3 and J usage is TRBJ1-1; D ambiguous. The germline V and J ends were trimmed by 5 bases and 1 base, with 8 bases remaining between them. This CDR3 is built from 13 residues. Germline CDR1 and CDR2: ENHRY and SYGVKD. The CDR3 DNA follows: TGTGCCATCAGTCGAGAGGAGAACACTGAAGCTTTCTTT. Translated, it gives CAISREENTEAFF.

For this clone: The sample contains more than one DNA sequence encoding this CDR3. The chain couples TRBV5-4 to TRBJ1-1; TRBD1 matches at 9 bases. CDR3 length equals 14 residues. In germline, CDR1 is SGHNT, CDR2 YYREEE (reference sequence). Losses at the gene ends were 2 bases for V and 5 bases for J; bases not matched to a gene: 4. As DNA, the CDR3 is TGTGCCAGCAGCTTAGGACAGGGGAGGACTGAAGCTTTCTTT. Amino acid sequence: CASSLGQGRTEAFF.

This clone appeared a single time. The chain is built from TRBV6-1 and TRBJ2-7, with D possibly TRBD1 on 5 matching bases. V was pared by 5 bases and J by 2 bases, with 13 bases between. The CDR3 covers 14 residues. Germline lookup yields CDR1 MNHNS and CDR2 SASEGT. The CDR3 region has the DNA TGTGCCAGCAGTTTAAGACCGGACACCTACGAGCAGTACTTC. It specifies CASSLRPDTYEQYF.

This clone came up a few times. The chain employs TRBV11-1 and TRBJ2-7; 8 bases agree with TRBD1. The CDR3 totals 14 residues. Germline V lookup: CDR1 SGHAT, CDR2 FQDESV (reference sequence). The junction had 9 bases not matched to a gene; V was cut back by 5 bases and J by 6 bases. This chain's CDR3 is CASSPGTGNAEQYF. The CDR3 nucleotides are TGTGCCAGCAGCCCAGGGACAGGCAACGCCGAGCAGTACTTC.

The chain has TRBV11-3 and TRBJ2-1, with D perhaps TRBD2 (6 bases). This CDR3 region has 14 residues. Trimming took off 4 bases at V and 8 bases at J, with 15 bases between the two ends. Germline V gives CDR1 SGHNT, CDR2 YENEEA. CDR3 loop: CASSSTGTHYEQFF. DNA of the CDR3: TGTGCCAGCAGCTCAACCGGGACTCATTATGAGCAGTTCTTC.

This CDR3 reads CASSPTSGTLKGDTEAFF. As DNA, the CDR3 is TGTGCCAGCAGTCCTACCTCCGGGACACTAAAAGGGGACACTGAAGCTTTCTTT. The V call is TRBV28, the J call TRBJ1-1; D possibly corresponds to TRBD1 (6 bases). The CDR3 is made up of 18 amino acids. The V end was cut by 5 bases, the J end by 3 bases, with 25 bases between. The germline V gene encodes CDR1 MDHEN and CDR2 SYDVKM.

This chain connects TRBV6-5 to TRBJ1-2; D might be TRBD1 (5 bases). V was trimmed by 2 bases and J by 5 bases, leaving 15 bases between them. CDR3 length: 15 amino acids. Per the germline V gene, CDR1 is MNHEY and CDR2 is SVGAGI. In DNA form, the CDR3 reads TGTGCCAGCAGTTACCGAGCGGACGGGGGTTATGGCTACACCTTC. This codes for CASSYRADGGYGYTF.

This chain connects TRBV27 to TRBJ2-7; weak D call: TRBD1 (6 bases). V was pared by 0 bases and J by 3 bases, with 15 bases between. This CDR3 has 16 residues. Germline V gene data show CDR1 as MNHEY and CDR2 as SMNVEV (reference sequence). Written as DNA, the CDR3 is TGTGCCAGCAGTTTATCGAACAGGGAACCGGGCTACGAGCAGTACTTC. Residues: CASSLSNREPGYEQYF.

The V and J genes are TRBV18 and TRBJ1-2; 8 positions match TRBD1. Germline CDR1 KGHSH, CDR2 LQKENI. The V segment lost 4 bases and the J segment 4 bases; nucleotides outside the gene matches: 5. There are 14 residues in the CDR3. This CDR3 reads CASSRDRGGYGYTF. The CDR3 nucleotides read TGTGCCAGCTCACGAGACAGGGGCGGCTATGGCTACACCTTC.

This clone was detected once. The chain carries TRBV5-4 and TRBJ2-1; 8 nucleotides agree with TRBD1. There are 16 residues in the CDR3. Germline values: CDR1 SGHNT, CDR2 YYREEE (reference sequence). V trimming: 2 bases; J trimming: 4 bases; junction bases outside the gene matches: 8. The CDR3 is CASSLPDRGGYNEQFF. CDR3 sequence (DNA): TGTGCCAGCAGCTTACCCGACAGGGGAGGATACAATGAGCAGTTCTTC.

The J gene is TRBJ1-5, the V gene TRBV30; D remains unclear. The germline V gene has CDR1 GTSNPN and CDR2 SVGIG (reference sequence). The CDR3 sequence is 14 residues long. The ends were cut back, 1 base at V and 6 bases at J, with 13 bases in the middle. This CDR3 reads CAWSANVRSQPQHF. Here the CDR3 DNA reads TGTGCCTGGAGTGCCAACGTACGGAGTCAGCCCCAGCATTTT.

In the case of this clone: Additional DNA sequences in this sample encode the identical CDR3. The gene calls are TRBV4-2 and TRBJ2-7; 8 nucleotides agree with TRBD1. The germline V gene has CDR1 LGHNA and CDR2 YNFKEQ. The V gene end was trimmed by 1 base and the J gene end by 1 base; junction bases not matched to a gene: 0. There are 14 residues in the CDR3. The CDR3 here is CASSQGQGSYEQYF. DNA for the CDR3: TGTGCCAGCAGCCAAGGACAGGGGTCCTACGAGCAGTACTTC.

The chain recombines TRBV11-3 with TRBJ2-3; 14 nucleotides line up with TRBD2. With V trimmed by 5 bases and J by 0 bases, 4 bases remained unmatched. This CDR3 comprises 17 residues. Germline-derived CDR1 and CDR2 are SGHNT and YENEEA. In nucleotides, the CDR3 is TGTGCCAGCAGCACCTGGACTAGCGGGGGGAGCACAGATACGCAGTATTTT. It yields the protein CASSTWTSGGSTDTQYF.

This chain connects TRBV5-1 to TRBJ2-7, with D possibly being TRBD2 (6 bases). The CDR3 has 16 amino acids. CDR1 is SGHRS, CDR2 YFSETQ, per germline. Between the trimmed V and J ends, which lost 3 bases and 3 bases, there was a span of 19 bases. The DNA for the CDR3 is TGCGCCAGCAGCTGGAGAGCCGGGGGAGAGGGCTACGAGCAGTACTTC. It codes for CASSWRAGGEGYEQYF.

The J gene is TRBJ2-4, the V gene TRBV5-1; TRBD1 matches 7 bases. Per the germline V gene, CDR1 is SGHRS and CDR2 is YFSETQ. The CDR3 is 13 amino acids. V shed 4 bases, J shed 5 bases, and the junction held 3 bases outside the gene matches. This CDR3 reads CASSTGQENIQYF. CDR3 nucleotide sequence: TGCGCCAGCAGCACCGGACAGGAAAACATTCAGTACTTC.

V and J are TRBV18 and TRBJ2-7, with D tentatively TRBD2 (7 bases). The CDR3 is 15 amino acids. Germline CDR1 is KGHSH and CDR2 is LQKENI. V was pared by 3 bases and J by 1 base, with 13 bases between. CDR3 region: CASSPVGGASYEQYF. CDR3 nucleotides: TGTGCCAGCTCACCGGTGGGGGGGGCATCCTACGAGCAGTACTTC.

The chain recombines TRBV3-1 (or the pseudogene TRBV3-2) with TRBJ2-4; 7 bases line up with TRBD1. The ends lost 4 bases at V and 3 bases at J; junction bases unmatched: 9. Germline V gene lookup returns CDR1 LGHDT and CDR2 YNNKEL (reference sequence). There are 16 residues in the CDR3. The CDR3 is CASSPGQVLGKNIQYF. CDR3 bases: TGTGCCAGCAGCCCCGGACAGGTCCTAGGCAAAAACATTCAGTACTTC.

The genes are TRBV6-5 and TRBJ2-1; the D is unclear. CDR1 and CDR2 (germline): MNHEY, SVGAGI. The ends were cut back, 7 bases at V and 0 bases at J, with 7 bases in the middle. The CDR3 is 13 residues long. The CDR3 nucleotides are TGTGCCAGCACGAGAGGCTCCTACAATGAGCAGTTCTTC. This sequence encodes CASTRGSYNEQFF.

The CDR3 DNA reads as TGTGCCAGCAGTGGGTCGGGGTTGGAGACCCAGTACTTC. Translated, it gives CASSGSGLETQYF. The V call is TRBV2, the J call TRBJ2-5; the D gene is possibly TRBD2 (5 bases). The length of the CDR3 is 13 residues. Germline-derived CDR1 and CDR2 are SNHLY and FYNNEI. V was cut by 4 bases and J by 5 bases, with 11 bases left in between. Drawing the rest from reference TRBV2 and TRBJ2-5, the complete variable domain is EPEVTQTPSHQVTQMGQEVILRCVPISNHLYFYWYRQILGQKVEFLVSFYNNEISEKSEIFDDQFSVERPDGSNFTLKIRSTKLEDSAMYFCASSGSGLETQYFGPGTRLLVL.